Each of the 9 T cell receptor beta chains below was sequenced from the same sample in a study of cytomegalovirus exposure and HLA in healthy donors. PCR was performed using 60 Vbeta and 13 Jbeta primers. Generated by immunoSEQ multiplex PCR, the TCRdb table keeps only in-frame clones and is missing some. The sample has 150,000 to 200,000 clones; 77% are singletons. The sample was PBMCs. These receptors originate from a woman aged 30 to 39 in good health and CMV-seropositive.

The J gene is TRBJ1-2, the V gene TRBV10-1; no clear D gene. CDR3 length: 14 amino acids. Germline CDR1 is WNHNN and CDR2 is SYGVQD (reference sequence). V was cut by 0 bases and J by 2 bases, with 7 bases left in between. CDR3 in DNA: TGCGCCAGCAGTGAGTCGCGGCAGAACTATGGCTACACCTTC. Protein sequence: CASSESRQNYGYTF.

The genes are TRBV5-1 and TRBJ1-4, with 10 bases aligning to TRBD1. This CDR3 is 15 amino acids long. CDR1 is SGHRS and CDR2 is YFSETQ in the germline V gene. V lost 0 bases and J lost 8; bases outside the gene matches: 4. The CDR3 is CASSLAGDRGEKLFF. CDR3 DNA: TGCGCCAGCAGCTTGGCGGGGGACAGGGGCGAAAAACTGTTTTTT.

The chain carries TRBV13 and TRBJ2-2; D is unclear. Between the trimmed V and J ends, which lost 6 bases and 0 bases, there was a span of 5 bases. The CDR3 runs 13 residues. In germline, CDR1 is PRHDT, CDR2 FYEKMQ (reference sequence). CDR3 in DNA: TGTGCCAGCAGAATAACGAACACCGGGGAGCTGTTTTTT. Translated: CASRITNTGELFF.

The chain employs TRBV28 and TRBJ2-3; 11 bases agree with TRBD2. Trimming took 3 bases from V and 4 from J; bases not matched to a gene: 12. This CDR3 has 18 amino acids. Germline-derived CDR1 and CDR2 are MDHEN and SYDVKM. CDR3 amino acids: CASSLTTSTSGNADTQYF. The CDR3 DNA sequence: TGTGCCAGCAGTTTGACTACCTCGACTAGCGGGAATGCAGATACGCAGTATTTT.

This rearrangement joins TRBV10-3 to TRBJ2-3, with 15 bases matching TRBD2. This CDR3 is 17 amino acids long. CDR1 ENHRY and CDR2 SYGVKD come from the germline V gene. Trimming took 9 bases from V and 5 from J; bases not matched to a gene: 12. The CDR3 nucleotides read TGTGCCATAGGACTAGCGGGAGGGCCCGGCCCACAAGATACGCAGTATTTT. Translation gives CAIGLAGGPGPQDTQYF.

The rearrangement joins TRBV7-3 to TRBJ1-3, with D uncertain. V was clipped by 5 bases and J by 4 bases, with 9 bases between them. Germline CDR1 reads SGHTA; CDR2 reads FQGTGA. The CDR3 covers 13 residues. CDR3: CASSGGSGNTIYF. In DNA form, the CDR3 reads TGTGCCAGCAGCGGAGGGTCAGGAAACACCATATATTTT. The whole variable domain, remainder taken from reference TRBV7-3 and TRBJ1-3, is GAGVSQTPSNKVTEKGKYVELRCDPISGHTALYWYRQSLGQGPEFLIYFQGTGAADDSGLPNDRFFAVRPEGSVSTLKIQRTERGDSAVYLCASSGGSGNTIYFGEGSWLTVV.

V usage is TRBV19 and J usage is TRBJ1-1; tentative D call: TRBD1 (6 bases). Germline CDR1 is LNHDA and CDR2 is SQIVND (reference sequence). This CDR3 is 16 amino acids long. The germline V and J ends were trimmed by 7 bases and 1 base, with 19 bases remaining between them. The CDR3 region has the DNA TGTGCCAGTACTATTGGCCGGGGGGCGCCGAACACTGAAGCTTTCTTT. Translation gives CASTIGRGAPNTEAFF. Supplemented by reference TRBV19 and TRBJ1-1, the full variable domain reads DGGITQSPKYLFRKEGQNVTLSCEQNLNHDAMYWYRQDPGQGLRLIYYSQIVNDFQKGDIAEGYSVSREKKESFPLTVTSAQKNPTAFYLCASTIGRGAPNTEAFFGQGTRLTVV.

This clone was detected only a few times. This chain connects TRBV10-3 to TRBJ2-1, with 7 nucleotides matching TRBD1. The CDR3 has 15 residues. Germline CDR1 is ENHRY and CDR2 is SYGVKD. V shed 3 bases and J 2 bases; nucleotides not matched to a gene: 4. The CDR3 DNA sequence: TGTGCCATCAGTGAAAAAGGGGGCACCTACAATGAGCAGTTCTTC. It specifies CAISEKGGTYNEQFF.

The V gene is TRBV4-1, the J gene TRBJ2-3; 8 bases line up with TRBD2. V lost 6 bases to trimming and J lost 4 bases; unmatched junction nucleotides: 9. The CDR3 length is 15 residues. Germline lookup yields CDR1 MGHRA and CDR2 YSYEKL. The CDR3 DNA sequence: TGCGCCAGCAGTTACGGGAGGGCCAACGCAGATACGCAGTATTTT. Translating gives CASSYGRANADTQYF.